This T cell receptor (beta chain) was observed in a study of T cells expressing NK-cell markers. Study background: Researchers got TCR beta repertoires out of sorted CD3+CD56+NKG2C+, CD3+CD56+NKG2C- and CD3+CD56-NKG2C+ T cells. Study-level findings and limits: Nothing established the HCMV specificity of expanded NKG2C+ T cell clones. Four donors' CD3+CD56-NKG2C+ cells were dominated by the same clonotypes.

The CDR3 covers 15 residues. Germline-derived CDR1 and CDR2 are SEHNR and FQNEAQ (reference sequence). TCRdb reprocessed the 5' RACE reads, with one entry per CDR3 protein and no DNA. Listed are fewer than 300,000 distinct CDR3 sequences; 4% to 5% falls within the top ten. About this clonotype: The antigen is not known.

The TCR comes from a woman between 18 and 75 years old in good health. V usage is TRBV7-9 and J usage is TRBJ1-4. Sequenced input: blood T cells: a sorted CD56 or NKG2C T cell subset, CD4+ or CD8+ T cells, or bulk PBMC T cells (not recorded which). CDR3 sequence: CASSIRTEQNEKLFF. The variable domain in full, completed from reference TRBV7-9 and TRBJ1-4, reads DTGVSQNPRHKITKRGQNVTFRCDPISEHNRLYWYRQTLGQGPEFLTYFQNEAQLEKSRLLSDRFSAERPKGSFSTLEIQRTEQGDSAMYLCASSIRTEQNEKLFFGSGTQLSVL.